Below are 17 T cell receptor beta chains sequenced from a single sample in a study of response to subunit inactivated influenza vaccine. From the RT-PCR reads, TCRdb called clonotypes with MiXCR, one entry per CDR3 protein. Of some 570,000 distinct CDR3 sequences in the sample, around 11% were seen once. These data were likewise used in another study, on T cells expressing NK-cell markers. As reported in that work: Template switching by 5'RACE with UMIs generated the TCR beta cDNA.

Source: PBMCs from blood, taken on the day of vaccination. The source of these receptors is a man aged 50-60 years who received an inactivated influenza vaccine.

The gene calls are TRBV20-1 and TRBJ2-7; TRBD2 matches 11 bases. Trimming removed 6 bases from V and 3 bases from J; junction bases left unmatched: 4. Per germline, CDR1 DFQATT and CDR2 SNEGSKA (reference sequence). The CDR3 loop spans 13 amino acids. The CDR3 spells CSAQTSGVYEQYF. CDR3 DNA sequence: TGCAGTGCCCAGACTAGCGGGGTCTACGAGCAGTACTTC.

This clonotype has more than one count but fewer than ten. The chain couples TRBV21-1 to TRBJ2-7; no DNA check was done on the table's D call, TRBD2. TRBV21-1 is a pseudogene. The CDR3 length is 18 residues. CDR3 in amino acids: CASSNGRPQGSGGYEQYF. As DNA, the CDR3 is TGTGCCAGCAGCAACGGTAGACCCCAGGGATCTGGCGGCTACGAGCAGTACTTC.

This clonotype has a handful of counts. This chain joins TRBV3-1 and TRBJ2-7; 7 bases are a match to TRBD1. There are 15 residues in the CDR3. Germline V CDR1 and CDR2: LGHDT, YNNKEL (reference sequence). Unmatched junction bases numbered 7, after V lost 3 bases and J lost 2 bases. The CDR3 loop is CASSQTTGAAYEQYF. In DNA form, the CDR3 reads TGTGCCAGCAGCCAGACCACAGGGGCGGCCTACGAGCAGTACTTC.

This clonotype was counted only a few times. The V gene is TRBV27, the J gene TRBJ2-5; 10 bases align to TRBD1. Germline values: CDR1 MNHEY, CDR2 SMNVEV (reference sequence). The V segment lost 5 bases and the J segment 5 bases; nucleotides outside the gene matches: 5. This CDR3 is 14 amino acids long. This CDR3 reads CASSQDRGHETQYF. As DNA, the CDR3 is TGTGCCAGCAGTCAAGACAGGGGGCACGAGACCCAGTACTTC.

This clonotype came up a few times. The chain is built from TRBV30 and TRBJ1-6; weak D call: TRBD1 (5 bases). The CDR3 totals 14 residues. Germline CDR1 reads GTSNPN; CDR2 reads SVGIG (reference sequence). V was shortened by 1 base and J by 8 bases, with 12 bases between the two germline ends. DNA of the CDR3: TGTGCCTGGAGTGAGATTGTGACAGATTCACCCCTCCACTTT. Encoded protein: CAWSEIVTDSPLHF.

The chain couples TRBV24-1 to TRBJ2-1; unclear D gene. Germline V CDR1 and CDR2: KGHDR, SFDVKD. V lost 4 bases, J lost 4 bases, and 1 base lay in between. The CDR3 is 11 amino acids. CDR3 residues: CATSEYNEQFF. For the CDR3, the DNA is TGTGCCACCAGTGAGTACAATGAGCAGTTCTTC.

The chain couples TRBV20-1 to TRBJ1-2, with D unresolved. The CDR3 contains 13 residues. The V gene's germline CDR1 is DFQATT and CDR2 SNEGSKA (reference sequence). With 3 bases removed from V and 0 bases from J, the gap between germline ends came to 8 bases. The DNA of the CDR3 is TGCAGTGCTAGTACAGCCCCTAACTATGGCTACACCTTC. Its protein product is CSASTAPNYGYTF.

The chain links TRBV29-1 to TRBJ1-2; D may be TRBD1 (5 bases). This CDR3 has 12 amino acids. The germline V and J ends were trimmed by 6 bases and 3 bases, with 11 bases remaining between them. Per germline, CDR1 SQVTM and CDR2 ANQGSEA. The CDR3 protein is CSVGGRHYGYTF. DNA of the CDR3: TGCAGCGTGGGGGGACGGCACTATGGCTACACCTTC.

At least ten counts were recorded for this clonotype. The genes are TRBV7-2 and TRBJ2-1, with D perhaps TRBD2 (6 bases). V was cut by 5 bases and J by 0 bases, with 14 bases left in between. CDR1 and CDR2 (germline): SGHTA, FQGNSA. The CDR3 sequence is 16 residues long. The CDR3: CASSPTLAGSYNEQFF. The DNA of the CDR3 is TGTGCCAGCAGCCCGACACTAGCAGGCTCCTACAATGAGCAGTTCTTC.

This clonotype was detected a few times. The rearrangement uses TRBV7-2 and TRBJ2-1, with 7 bases aligning to TRBD2. Unmatched junction bases numbered 3, after V lost 4 bases and J lost 0 bases. The V gene's germline CDR1 is SGHTA and CDR2 FQGNSA. The CDR3 consists of 15 residues. The CDR3 protein is CASSWGEGSYNEQFF. The CDR3 DNA reads TGTGCCAGCAGCTGGGGGGAGGGCTCCTACAATGAGCAGTTCTTC.

This chain uses TRBV5-1 with TRBJ2-1; D is undetermined. Trimming removed 6 bases from V and 4 bases from J, with 17 bases in between. CDR3 length equals 15 residues. Germline-derived CDR1 and CDR2 are SGHRS and YFSETQ. CDR3 amino acids: CASTWTDDGYNEQFF. The CDR3 nucleotides read TGCGCCAGCACGTGGACGGACGACGGTTACAATGAGCAGTTCTTC.

V and J are TRBV5-1 and TRBJ2-7; 7 nucleotides match TRBD2. Germline lookup yields CDR1 SGHRS and CDR2 YFSETQ. The junction had 4 bases not matched to a gene; V was cut back by 0 bases and J by 4 bases. The CDR3 has 14 residues. Written as DNA, the CDR3 is TGCGCCAGCAGCTTGGTGTGGGGGGGTTACGAGCAGTACTTC. It is translated as CASSLVWGGYEQYF.

In this sample, this clonotype turned up many times. The chain joins TRBV11-2 to TRBJ2-2, with 8 bases that match TRBD1. Germline V gene lookup returns CDR1 SGHAT and CDR2 FQNNGV. Losses at the gene ends were 5 bases for V and 5 bases for J; bases not matched to a gene: 10. The CDR3 consists of 16 residues. DNA of the CDR3: TGTGCCAGCAGCGGACTCAGGACAGGGCTAACCGGGGAGCTGTTTTTT. It translates to CASSGLRTGLTGELFF. Combining the CDR3 with reference TRBV11-2 and TRBJ2-2 gives the whole variable domain EAGVAQSPRYKIIEKRQSVAFWCNPISGHATLYWYQQILGQGPKLLIQFQNNGVVDDSQLPKDRFSAERLKGVDSTLKIQPAKLEDSAVYLCASSGLRTGLTGELFFGEGSRLTVL.

A few counts support this clonotype. The rearrangement joins TRBV27 to TRBJ2-1; D is perhaps TRBD2 (5 bases). V lost 5 bases and J lost 8, with 10 bases in between. The CDR3 spans 12 residues. Germline V gives CDR1 MNHEY, CDR2 SMNVEV (reference sequence). The CDR3 bases are TGTGCCAGCAGTGGATACGGGGATGAGCAGTTCTTC. Translation gives CASSGYGDEQFF.

The chain has TRBV20-1 and TRBJ2-7; TRBD1 agrees at 10 bases. This CDR3 spans 15 amino acids. J lost 7 bases, V lost 4 bases, and 13 bases had no gene match. The germline V gene encodes CDR1 DFQATT and CDR2 SNEGSKA (reference sequence). The CDR3, as DNA: TGCAGTGCTACAAACCCGACAGGGGGCGTGGAAGAGCAGTACTTC. Translated: CSATNPTGGVEEQYF.

The table lists this clonotype with many counts. The chain employs TRBV7-9 and TRBJ2-5; 7 positions match TRBD1. V was clipped by 6 bases and J by 4 bases; unmatched bases: 5. The germline gives CDR1 SEHNR, CDR2 FQNEAQ (reference sequence). There are 13 residues in the CDR3. The CDR3 nucleotides read TGTGCCAGCAGTAGGGGGCTGCGAGAGACCCAGTACTTC. Amino acids: CASSRGLRETQYF.

This chain connects TRBV28 to TRBJ2-2; D not resolved. Germline-derived CDR1 and CDR2 are MDHEN and SYDVKM. The CDR3 extends over 14 amino acids. The V gene lost 5 bases and the J gene lost 4 bases, with 11 bases spanning the gap. CDR3 loop: CASSADLTTGELFF. The CDR3, as DNA: TGTGCCAGCAGTGCTGACTTGACCACCGGGGAGCTGTTTTTT.